This T cell receptor (beta chain) stems from a study of shared clonotypes between healthy human individuals. Whole-study findings and limits: Sampling covered nothing but blood. Tissue TCR repertoires likely differ from those found in blood.

Comment on this clone: The antigen is unknown. The sample contains more than one DNA sequence encoding this CDR3.

TCRdb keeps only in-frame clones here, not all; method: immunoSEQ multiplex PCR. This repertoire shows about 2.4 million clones, 93% found once; its top ten account for about 0.39%. A CD45RA+ naive subset and a CD45RA-negative memory subset were split from CD4+ cells. The sequence came from a man younger than 30 in good health. Some clones in this sample may be carry-over from other donors' samples. Input material: naive CD4+ T cells from PBMCs. The subset was: CD45RA+ positively selected.

DNA of the CDR3: TGTGCCAGCAGCCCCAGCATGAACACTGAAGCTTTCTTT. Protein: CASSPSMNTEAFF. V usage is TRBV14 and J usage is TRBJ1-1, with D uncertain. This CDR3 comprises 13 residues. Trimming took 4 bases from V and 0 from J, leaving 6 bases between them. Per germline, CDR1 SGHDN and CDR2 FVKESK.